This T cell receptor beta chain was observed in a study of regulatory T cells in long-lasting Graves disease. Looking at the study overall: Positive TSH receptor antibodies alongside over 5 years of antithyroid drugs were what marked Graves' disease as persistent.

Documented time point: persistent/refractory GD, antithyroid drugs over 5 years with positive TRAb. Extracted RNA from PBMCs served as the source of the TCR library. V was cut by 0 bases and J by 8 bases, with 12 bases left in between. The CDR3 length is 14 residues. Germline CDR1 is LGHNA and CDR2 is YSLEER. This clonotype was detected a few times. Its cognate antigen is unknown. Regarding the study as a whole: Among samples with persistent disease, TRBV28, TRBJ1-2 and TRBJ2-5 were favored.

Building of the TCR beta libraries involved iRepertoire HTBI primers and Arm-PCR of CDR3 regions. TCRdb re-called the multiplex PCR reads with MiXCR, one entry per CDR3 protein. The sample records some 420,000 distinct CDR3 sequences, 20% to 25% being singletons. The source material was peripheral blood mononuclear cells (PBMCs), sampled when the disease was refractory, from a patient treated with antithyroid drugs. The rearrangement uses TRBV4-3 and TRBJ2-3, with D maybe TRBD2 (5 bases). The receptor was derived from a female donor with Graves disease. CDR3 sequence: CASSQDGRGGTQYF. In nucleotides, the CDR3 is TGCGCCAGCAGCCAAGACGGGCGCGGAGGTACGCAGTATTTT.